The 14 T cell receptor beta chains below were found in one sample sequenced in a study. TCRdb processed the 5' RACE reads anew with MiXCR; each CDR3 protein has one entry. Of fewer than 65,000 distinct CDR3 sequences in the sample, nearly 30% were seen once. Sequenced material: tumor-infiltrating naive CD4+ T cells sorted from the breast tumor. Subset of the sample: naive CD4+ T cells, CD4+CD45RA+CD25-. The receptors shown here come from a female donor with breast cancer.

Turning to this clonotype: Since no conserved phenylalanine or tryptophan closes the CDR3, a read error is the likely cause. This sequence joins TRBV20-1 and TRBJ2-4; maybe TRBD1 (5 bases). The CDR3 is 12 amino acids. CDR1 is DFQATT and CDR2 is SNEGSKA in the germline V gene (reference sequence). Trimming stripped 5 bases from V and 6 bases from J, with 11 bases between. CDR3 residues: CSAHDQGNIQYL. The CDR3 DNA reads as TGCAGTGCTCACGACCAGGGAAACATTCAGTACCTC.

The chain recombines TRBV7-9 with TRBJ2-2, with D possibly matching TRBD1 (6 bases). The CDR3 covers 14 residues. The V end was cut by 5 bases, the J end by 1 base, with 8 bases between. Germline V lookup: CDR1 SEHNR, CDR2 FQNEAQ (reference sequence). CDR3 amino acids: CASSPQGNTGELFF. The CDR3 DNA follows: TGTGCCAGCAGCCCACAGGGGAACACCGGGGAGCTGTTTTTT.

This clonotype was picked up a small number of times. The chain carries TRBV2 and TRBJ1-2; D may be TRBD1 (6 bases). The CDR3 loop spans 14 amino acids. Looked up from germline, CDR1 is SNHLY and CDR2 is FYNNEI. The V end lost 4 bases, the J end lost 2 bases, and 11 bases lay between the germline ends. The CDR3 region has the DNA TGTGCCAGCAGTGTGACAGGTCTCAACTATGGCTACACCTTC. It yields the protein CASSVTGLNYGYTF. Full variable domain (missing parts from reference TRBV2 and TRBJ1-2): EPEVTQTPSHQVTQMGQEVILRCVPISNHLYFYWYRQILGQKVEFLVSFYNNEISEKSEIFDDQFSVERPDGSNFTLKIRSTKLEDSAMYFCASSVTGLNYGYTFGSGTRLTVV.

The rearrangement uses TRBV7-2 and TRBJ2-6; no clear D gene. Germline lookup yields CDR1 SGHTA and CDR2 FQGNSA. The CDR3 is 16 residues long. Trimming shortened V by 2 bases and J by 4 bases, and 12 bases separated the two germline ends. The CDR3 here is CASSLSWGTGANVLTF. The CDR3 bases are TGTGCCAGCAGCTTAAGTTGGGGTACCGGGGCCAACGTCCTGACTTTC.

The V call is TRBV20-1, the J call TRBJ1-5; 9 bases are a match to TRBD1. Germline V lookup: CDR1 DFQATT, CDR2 SNEGSKA (reference sequence). This CDR3 is built from 15 residues. V shed 3 bases, J shed 5 bases, and the junction held 8 bases outside the gene matches. In nucleotides, the CDR3 is TGCAGTGCTAGCGTCCAACAGGGGGCGGATCAGCCCCAGCATTTT. Translation: CSASVQQGADQPQHF.

The chain is built from TRBV20-1 and TRBJ1-1; 7 positions match TRBD1. Germline CDR1 is DFQATT and CDR2 is SNEGSKA (reference sequence). The CDR3 runs to 14 residues. V trimming: 4 bases; J trimming: 5 bases; junction bases outside the gene matches: 10. The CDR3 bases are TGCAGTGCTATCCAAAGTGACAGGGAAACTGAAGCTTTCTTT. Translated, it gives CSAIQSDRETEAFF.

This clonotype occurred a few times. The V gene is TRBV5-1, the J gene TRBJ2-5, with D possibly being TRBD1 (6 bases). Germline V gene sequence: CDR1 SGHRS, CDR2 YFSETQ. The CDR3 consists of 15 residues. V shed 2 bases and J shed 0 bases, with 11 bases lying between them. The CDR3 region is CASSFLGQHQETQYF. The CDR3 nucleotides read TGCGCCAGCAGCTTCCTAGGACAGCACCAAGAGACCCAGTACTTC. Full variable domain (missing parts from reference TRBV5-1 and TRBJ2-5): KAGVTQTPRYLIKTRGQQVTLSCSPISGHRSVSWYQQTPGQGLQFLFEYFSETQRNKGNFPGRFSGRQFSNSRSEMNVSTLELGDSALYLCASSFLGQHQETQYFGPGTRLLVL.

This clonotype was detected only a few times. The rearrangement joins TRBV6-5 to TRBJ1-1, with TRBD1 as a possible D gene (5 bases). Trimming shortened V by 2 bases and J by 3 bases, and 16 bases separated the two germline ends. Per germline, CDR1 MNHEY and CDR2 SVGAGI. The CDR3 is 16 amino acids. The CDR3 DNA reads as TGTGCCAGCAGTTACCTTCTCCGGGGAGGGGACACTGAAGCTTTCTTT. It specifies CASSYLLRGGDTEAFF.

This clonotype was observed a handful of times. This chain uses TRBV2 with TRBJ2-3; TRBD1 aligns across 9 bases. CDR3 length: 15 residues. Per the germline V gene, CDR1 is SNHLY and CDR2 is FYNNEI. J lost 1 base, V lost 6 bases, and 5 bases had no gene match. The CDR3 sequence: CASSGQGIGTDTQYF. The CDR3 DNA is TGTGCCAGCAGCGGACAGGGGATCGGCACAGATACGCAGTATTTT.

The V gene is TRBV4-2, the J gene TRBJ2-1; 10 bases match TRBD2. The CDR3 loop spans 18 amino acids. Germline V gene data show CDR1 as LGHNA and CDR2 as YNFKEQ. The V gene end was trimmed by 1 base and the J gene end by 6 bases; junction bases not matched to a gene: 12. The CDR3: CASSQAGTWTSGGNEQFF. The CDR3 DNA follows: TGTGCCAGCAGCCAAGCCGGAACCTGGACTAGCGGAGGCAATGAGCAGTTCTTC.

This clonotype has a count of ten or more. The V call is TRBV6-5, the J call TRBJ1-2, with 9 positions matching TRBD1. J lost 4 bases, V lost 6 bases, and 6 bases had no gene match. Germline CDR1 reads MNHEY; CDR2 reads SVGAGI. The CDR3 spans 14 residues. The CDR3 protein is CASSHRTGAYGYTF. The CDR3 DNA is TGTGCCAGCAGCCATCGGACAGGGGCCTATGGCTACACCTTC.

For this clonotype: Being one base from a much bigger clone, this may be a read error. Without the conserved terminal phenylalanine or tryptophan, this CDR3 likely stems from a read error. V and J are TRBV4-2 and TRBJ2-1; 14 bases agree with TRBD2. CDR1 and CDR2 (germline): LGHNA, YNFKEQ. Trimming cost V 4 bases and J 8 bases; bases outside gene matches: 1. The length of the CDR3 is 14 residues. CDR3 coding DNA: TGTGCCAGCAGCCCGACTAGCGGGAGGGATGAGCAGTTCTGC. Residues: CASSPTSGRDEQFC.

The chain combines TRBV18 with TRBJ1-1; TRBD1 aligns across 8 bases. The V gene end was trimmed by 6 bases and the J gene end by 3 bases; junction bases not matched to a gene: 12. CDR3 size: 16 residues. Germline CDR1 is KGHSH and CDR2 is LQKENI. The CDR3 DNA is TGTGCCAGCTCCCTTGACAGGGGATTGTCGGACACTGAAGCTTTCTTT. It is translated as CASSLDRGLSDTEAFF.

The CDR3 DNA is TGCAGTGCTCTCGGACTAGCGGGAGTAAACATTCAGTACTTC. The encoded protein is CSALGLAGVNIQYF. V and J are TRBV20-1 and TRBJ2-4; TRBD2 agrees at 13 bases. CDR1 DFQATT and CDR2 SNEGSKA come from the germline V gene (reference sequence). The CDR3 contains 14 residues. The V gene end was trimmed by 5 bases and the J gene end by 6 bases; junction bases not matched to a gene: 4.